The T cell receptor (beta chain) under discussion was sequenced for a study of blood T cell repertoires in COVID-19. CDR3 length: 15 residues. V was trimmed by 4 bases and J by 3 bases, leaving 16 bases between them. CDR1 MNHEY and CDR2 SVGEGT come from the germline V gene. Under the authors' procedure: The assay estimated nucleated cells by amplifying reference gene primers. The protocol was immunoSEQ multiplex PCR, while the TCRdb copy is restricted to in-frame clones and leaves out a portion. The D gene and trimming were derived from the DNA, and the V and J assignments and clone size from that table. The table records about 55,000 clones, roughly 90% of them present only once.

The sequence came from a man older than 75 with acute or convalescent COVID-19. The sequencing input was peripheral blood. The chain has TRBV6-2 or TRBV6-3 and TRBJ2-7; D possibly corresponds to TRBD2 (6 bases). As DNA, the CDR3 is TGTGCCAGCAGTTCCCCGGGACGGGGGAGCTACGAGCAGTACTTC. Protein: CASSSPGRGSYEQYF.